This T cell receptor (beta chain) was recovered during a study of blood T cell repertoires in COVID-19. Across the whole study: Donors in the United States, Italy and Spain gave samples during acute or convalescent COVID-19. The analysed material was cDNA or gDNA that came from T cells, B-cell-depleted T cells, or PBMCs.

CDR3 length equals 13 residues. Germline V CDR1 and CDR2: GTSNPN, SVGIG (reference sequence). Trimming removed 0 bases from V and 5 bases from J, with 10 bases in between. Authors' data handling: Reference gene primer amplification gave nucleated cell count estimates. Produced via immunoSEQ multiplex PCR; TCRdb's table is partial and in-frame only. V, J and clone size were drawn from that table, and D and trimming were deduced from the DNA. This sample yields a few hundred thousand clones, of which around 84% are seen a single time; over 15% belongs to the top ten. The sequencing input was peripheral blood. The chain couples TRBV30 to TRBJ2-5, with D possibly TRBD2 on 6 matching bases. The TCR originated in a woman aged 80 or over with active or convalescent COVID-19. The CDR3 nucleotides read TGTGCCTGGAGTGTACGACGGGGGGAGACCCAGTACTTC. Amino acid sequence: CAWSVRRGETQYF.